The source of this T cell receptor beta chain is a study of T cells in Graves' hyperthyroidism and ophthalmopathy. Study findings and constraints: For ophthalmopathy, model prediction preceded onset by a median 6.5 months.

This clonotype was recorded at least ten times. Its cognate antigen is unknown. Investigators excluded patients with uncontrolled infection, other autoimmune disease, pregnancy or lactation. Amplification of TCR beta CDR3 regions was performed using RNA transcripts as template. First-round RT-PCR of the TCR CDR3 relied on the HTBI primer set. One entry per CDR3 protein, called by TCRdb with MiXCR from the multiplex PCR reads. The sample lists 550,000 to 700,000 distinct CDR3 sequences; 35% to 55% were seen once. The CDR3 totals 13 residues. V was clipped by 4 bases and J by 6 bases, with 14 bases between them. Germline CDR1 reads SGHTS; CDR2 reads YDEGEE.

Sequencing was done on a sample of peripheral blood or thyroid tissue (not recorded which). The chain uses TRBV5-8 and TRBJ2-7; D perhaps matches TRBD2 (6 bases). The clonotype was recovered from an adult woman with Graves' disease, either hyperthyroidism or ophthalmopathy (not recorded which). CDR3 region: CASSPDYSLEQYF. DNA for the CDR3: TGTGCCAGCAGCCCGGACTATTCCCTCGAGCAGTACTTC.